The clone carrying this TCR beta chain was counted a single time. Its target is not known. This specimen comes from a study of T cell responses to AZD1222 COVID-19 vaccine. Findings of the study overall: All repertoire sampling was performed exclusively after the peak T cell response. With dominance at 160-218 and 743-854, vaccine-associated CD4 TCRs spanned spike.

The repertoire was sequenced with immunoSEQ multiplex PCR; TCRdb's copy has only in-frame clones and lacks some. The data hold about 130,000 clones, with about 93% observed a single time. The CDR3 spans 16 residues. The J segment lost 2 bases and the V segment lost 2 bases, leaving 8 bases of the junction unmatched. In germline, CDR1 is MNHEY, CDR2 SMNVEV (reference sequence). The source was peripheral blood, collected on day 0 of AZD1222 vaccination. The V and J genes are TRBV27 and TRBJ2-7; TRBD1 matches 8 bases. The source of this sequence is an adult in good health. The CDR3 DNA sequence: TGTGCCAGCAGTTTAGAGTCTGCCAGGGGGCCCTACGAGCAGTACTTC. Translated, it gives CASSLESARGPYEQYF.